This T cell receptor (beta chain) was recovered during a study of blood T cell repertoires in COVID-19. Study-level information: Researchers got acute and convalescent COVID-19 samples from the United States, Italy and Spain. PBMCs, B-cell-depleted T cells, or T cells were the source of the cDNA or gDNA that made up the material.

There are 16 residues in the CDR3. Between the trimmed V and J ends, which lost 1 base and 2 bases, there was a span of 12 bases. Looked up from germline, CDR1 is LGHDT and CDR2 is YNNKEL (reference sequence). Sequenced by immunoSEQ multiplex PCR; TCRdb stores in-frame clones only, minus some. This sample has about 160,000 clones, with around 85% found just once. This chain joins TRBV3-1 (or the pseudogene TRBV3-2) and TRBJ1-3; a possible D gene is TRBD1 (6 bases). This TCR came from a man between 60 and 75 years old who had recovered from COVID-19. The specimen sequenced was peripheral blood. The CDR3 region is CASSQVQQGPGNTIYF. For the CDR3, the DNA is TGTGCCAGCAGCCAAGTCCAACAGGGTCCTGGAAACACCATATATTTT.